One sample yielded the 19 T cell receptor beta chains listed below, sequenced in a study of T cells after yellow fever vaccination. MiXCR, applied by TCRdb to the 5' RACE reads, yields one record per CDR3 protein. The table includes around 120,000 distinct CDR3 sequences, nearly 15% detected once. Sequencing used CD8+ T cells sorted from PBMCs, obtained 5 days after the yellow fever booster vaccination. The receptor set was obtained from a man aged 18 to 30 who received the YFV17D yellow fever vaccine.

This chain uses TRBV20-1 with TRBJ1-6; D is possibly TRBD1 (6 bases). This CDR3 region has 15 residues. The germline V and J ends were trimmed by 0 bases and 13 bases, with 19 bases remaining between them. Germline V CDR1 and CDR2: DFQATT, SNEGSKA (reference sequence). CDR3 sequence: CSARDRSQGPEPLHF. The CDR3 DNA reads TGCAGTGCTAGAGATCGAAGCCAGGGGCCTGAGCCCCTCCACTTT.

This clonotype was recorded at least ten times. The genes are TRBV12-3 or TRBV12-4 and TRBJ2-3; 12 bases align to TRBD2. The CDR3 totals 16 residues. The V segment lost 5 bases and the J segment 1 base; nucleotides outside the gene matches: 4. CDR3 amino acids: CASSRTSGAGTDTQYF. CDR3 coding DNA: TGTGCCAGCAGTAGGACTAGCGGGGCTGGCACAGATACGCAGTATTTT.

In this sample, this clonotype turned up a few times. The J gene is TRBJ1-2, the V gene TRBV6-5; D remains ambiguous. The V end was cut by 2 bases, the J end by 6 bases, with 7 bases between. The length of the CDR3 is 12 residues. The V gene's germline CDR1 is MNHEY and CDR2 SVGAGI. CDR3 sequence (DNA): TGTGCCAGCAGTTACCGAGGGCATGGCTACACCTTC. Translation: CASSYRGHGYTF.

The chain employs TRBV7-3 and TRBJ2-1; 8 nucleotides agree with TRBD2. From germline, CDR1 is SGHTA and CDR2 FQGTGA. The length of the CDR3 is 16 residues. V trimming: 1 base; J trimming: 7 bases; junction bases outside the gene matches: 9. The DNA for the CDR3 is TGTGCCAGCAGCTTAATTTCCGGGGGGGTAGGTAATGAGCAGTTCTTC. This gives the protein CASSLISGGVGNEQFF.

A few counts support this clonotype. J is TRBJ1-1 and V is TRBV7-9; a weak D match, TRBD1 (5 bases). The CDR3 extends over 13 amino acids. V was cut by 6 bases and J by 3 bases, with 11 bases left in between. CDR1 and CDR2 (germline): SEHNR, FQNEAQ (reference sequence). The CDR3 region is CASRTTGDTEAFF. CDR3 DNA sequence: TGTGCCAGCAGAACTACGGGGGACACTGAAGCTTTCTTT.

This clonotype has a handful of counts. The chain is built from TRBV12-2 and TRBJ2-5. TRBV12-2 is recorded as a pseudogene. This CDR3 spans 13 amino acids. CDR3 amino acids: CASRFIGEETQYF. For the CDR3, the DNA is TGTGCAAGTCGCTTCATAGGAGAAGAGACCCAGTACTTC.

This clonotype was seen a few times. This chain joins TRBV4-1 and TRBJ2-1; TRBD2 might be the D (6 bases). This CDR3 has 15 residues. V lost 0 bases and J lost 10, with 16 bases in between. The germline CDR1 and CDR2 sequences are MGHRA and YSYEKL. CDR3 nucleotide sequence: TGCGCCAGCAGCCAAGATAACATCGGGGCGGGGGAGCAGTTCTTC. Amino acids: CASSQDNIGAGEQFF.

This clonotype appeared a few times. The gene calls are TRBV30 and TRBJ2-2, with a tentative D call TRBD2 (5 bases). The ends were cut back, 0 bases at V and 0 bases at J, with 8 bases in the middle. This CDR3 comprises 15 residues. In germline, CDR1 is GTSNPN, CDR2 SVGIG (reference sequence). The CDR3 region is CAWSVEGANTGELFF. CDR3 sequence (DNA): TGTGCCTGGAGTGTCGAGGGAGCGAACACCGGGGAGCTGTTTTTT.

The chain couples TRBV6-8 to TRBJ2-2; possibly TRBD1 for D (5 bases). Trimming pared 6 bases from V and 6 bases from J, leaving 14 bases between. The germline gives CDR1 MNHGY, CDR2 SAAAGT. The CDR3 runs to 14 residues. The CDR3 sequence is CASSLPLRAGELFF. DNA of the CDR3: TGTGCCAGCAGCCTCCCCCTCAGGGCCGGGGAGCTGTTTTTT.

This clonotype was counted a few times. This chain links TRBV18 with TRBJ1-6, with 8 bases that match TRBD1. The CDR3 sequence is 16 residues long. Germline CDR1 is KGHSH and CDR2 is LQKENI. The V segment lost 2 bases and the J segment 6 bases; nucleotides outside the gene matches: 6. For the CDR3, the DNA is TGTGCCAGCTCACCATTAGAGGACAGGGTTAATTCACCCCTCCACTTT. This sequence encodes CASSPLEDRVNSPLHF.

The table lists this clonotype with many counts. V and J are TRBV7-6 and TRBJ1-1, with D perhaps matching TRBD1 (6 bases). The CDR3 is made up of 13 amino acids. Trimming left V 3 bases short and J 1 base short, with 6 bases between. CDR1 SGHVS and CDR2 FNYEAQ come from the germline V gene. DNA of the CDR3: TGTGCCAGCAGCTTGACAGGGAACACTGAAGCTTTCTTT. It is translated as CASSLTGNTEAFF.

This clonotype was counted between two and nine times. The V and J genes are TRBV4-1 and TRBJ2-3; 8 nucleotides align to TRBD2. V shed 5 bases and J 8 bases; nucleotides not matched to a gene: 12. CDR1 and CDR2 from the germline V gene are MGHRA and YSYEKL. The CDR3 has 15 residues. CDR3: CASSAGGGVTGTQYF. The CDR3, as DNA: TGCGCCAGCAGCGCGGGAGGCGGGGTAACCGGTACGCAGTATTTT.

The J gene is TRBJ2-7, the V gene TRBV5-1; the match to TRBD2 covers 7 bases. The CDR3 length is 16 residues. Looked up from germline, CDR1 is SGHRS and CDR2 is YFSETQ. The trim removed 5 bases at V and 0 bases at J, leaving 11 bases unmatched. The CDR3, as DNA: TGCGCCAGCAGGCGGGTGGGGAGGGGACCCTCCTACGAGCAGTACGTC. This gives the protein CASRRVGRGPSYEQYV.

This clonotype was seen more than once but under ten times. The chain combines TRBV10-3 with TRBJ2-7, with 10 bases that match TRBD2. CDR1 and CDR2 from the germline V gene are ENHRY and SYGVKD. The V segment lost 4 bases and the J segment 0 bases; nucleotides outside the gene matches: 3. The CDR3 has 15 amino acids. For the CDR3, the DNA is TGTGCCATCAGTGGACTAGCGGGTTACTCCTACGAGCAGTACTTC. This codes for CAISGLAGYSYEQYF.

This clonotype has only a few counts. The V call is TRBV10-3, the J call TRBJ1-2; a possible D gene is TRBD1 (5 bases). The CDR3 runs to 15 residues. The ends were cut back, 0 bases at V and 8 bases at J, with 16 bases in the middle. The V gene's germline CDR1 is ENHRY and CDR2 SYGVKD. The CDR3 DNA reads TGTGCCATCAGTGAGTCGCACCGAGGGGATAGCGGCTACACCTTC. This encodes CAISESHRGDSGYTF.

The rearrangement uses TRBV6-6 and TRBJ2-7; D is possibly TRBD2 (5 bases). The germline gives CDR1 MNHNY, CDR2 SVGAGI (reference sequence). This CDR3 is built from 12 residues. V gave up 7 bases and J gave up 5 bases, with 12 bases separating them. The CDR3 DNA follows: TGTGCCAGCACACGGGGTCGGGACGAGCAGTACTTC. This gives the protein CASTRGRDEQYF.

The chain couples TRBV4-1 to TRBJ2-6; TRBD1 aligns across 9 bases. Losses at the gene ends were 2 bases for V and 0 bases for J; bases not matched to a gene: 8. Germline V lookup: CDR1 MGHRA, CDR2 YSYEKL. This CDR3 is 19 amino acids long. CDR3 nucleotide sequence: TGCGCCAGCAGCCAACACGCGGGACAGGGTCTCTCTGGGGCCAACGTCCTGACTTTC. This codes for CASSQHAGQGLSGANVLTF.

In this sample, this clonotype turned up a few times. V and J are TRBV5-1 and TRBJ1-1; D possibly corresponds to TRBD1 (5 bases). CDR3 size: 14 residues. Germline CDR1 is SGHRS and CDR2 is YFSETQ. V shed 0 bases and J shed 7 bases, with 13 bases lying between them. Here the CDR3 DNA reads TGCGCCAGCAGCTTGGCCGGGGCAGAGGTTGAAGCTTTCTTT. Translating it yields CASSLAGAEVEAFF.

This clonotype was detected a few times. The rearrangement joins TRBV5-1 to TRBJ2-1; 7 nucleotides match TRBD1. Germline CDR1 SGHRS, CDR2 YFSETQ. V was pared by 2 bases and J by 5 bases, with 4 bases of the junction left unmatched. CDR3 length: 14 residues. CDR3 loop: CASSFRGTHNEQFF. In nucleotides, the CDR3 is TGCGCCAGCAGCTTCAGGGGGACGCACAATGAGCAGTTCTTC. Drawing the rest from reference TRBV5-1 and TRBJ2-1, the complete variable domain is KAGVTQTPRYLIKTRGQQVTLSCSPISGHRSVSWYQQTPGQGLQFLFEYFSETQRNKGNFPGRFSGRQFSNSRSEMNVSTLELGDSALYLCASSFRGTHNEQFFGPGTRLTVL.